A selection of T cell receptor beta chains follows, all from one sample in a study of T cell changes during pregnancy in multiple sclerosis. TCRdb's copy holds only in-frame clones and misses some; the assay was immunoSEQ multiplex PCR. Of under 40,000 clones in the sample, 90% to 95% are singletons; the top ten hold 0.35% to 0.4%. The material sequenced was CD4+ T cells from peripheral blood mononuclear cells, taken in the second trimester of pregnancy. The origin of the receptors is a female donor with multiple sclerosis, enrolled in a pregnancy study. Both conserved end residues are part of each CDR3. The D gene is left open where the match is weak. Rows give clone size only sometimes, using once, few, many, or a class for an expanded clone.

clone size: -; V gene: TRBV7-2; D gene: TRBD2; J gene: TRBJ2-7; CDR3 DNA: TGTGCCAGCAGCTTAACTAGCGGGGGTTCATACGAGCAGTACTTC; CDR3 protein: CASSLTSGGSYEQYF
clone size: -; V gene: TRBV6-5; D gene: TRBD1; J gene: TRBJ2-7; CDR3 DNA: TGTGCCAGCACCCCAGGGTGGGACAGTGCCTACGAGCAGTACTTC; CDR3 protein: CASTPGWDSAYEQYF
clone size: -; V gene: TRBV7-8; D gene: -; J gene: TRBJ2-5; CDR3 DNA: TGTGCCAGCAGCCTCCAGGACTGGCAAGAGACCCAGTACTTC; CDR3 protein: CASSLQDWQETQYF
clone size: -; V gene: TRBV7-9; D gene: TRBD1; J gene: TRBJ1-2; CDR3 DNA: TGTGCCAGCAGGATTGGGACAGGGGAGAACTATGGCTACACCTTC; CDR3 protein: CASRIGTGENYGYTF
clone size: -; V gene: TRBV14; D gene: TRBD2; J gene: TRBJ2-1; CDR3 DNA: TGTGCCAGCAGCCAAGCGGGAGGGCCTATCAATGAGCAGTTCTTC; CDR3 protein: CASSQAGGPINEQFF
clone size: -; V gene: TRBV30; D gene: -; J gene: TRBJ2-5; CDR3 DNA: TGTGCCTGGAGTGTACCAGGGGAGAGGACCCAGTACTTC; CDR3 protein: CAWSVPGERTQYF
clone size: once; V gene: TRBV14; D gene: -; J gene: TRBJ2-1; CDR3 DNA: TGTGCCAGCAGCCAAACTCCCAATCTTGAGCAGTTCTTC; CDR3 protein: CASSQTPNLEQFF
clone size: -; V gene: TRBV15; D gene: TRBD1; J gene: TRBJ1-6; CDR3 DNA: TGTGCCACCAGCAGAGGGACAGGCTCCCGATATTCACCCCTCCACTTT; CDR3 protein: CATSRGTGSRYSPLHF
clone size: -; V gene: TRBV19; D gene: -; J gene: TRBJ1-1; CDR3 DNA: TGTGCCAGTAGTTTAAGGACTGGGACAACTGAAGCTTTCTTT; CDR3 protein: CASSLRTGTTEAFF
clone size: -; V gene: TRBV6-1; D gene: TRBD1; J gene: TRBJ1-5; CDR3 DNA: TGTGCCAGCAGTGAAACTGGGACAGACAATCAGCCCCAGCATTTT; CDR3 protein: CASSETGTDNQPQHF
clone size: -; V gene: TRBV10-2; D gene: TRBD1; J gene: TRBJ1-3; CDR3 DNA: TGCGCCAGCGGGGGTTTACAGGGGACCTTAAGAAACACCATATATTTT; CDR3 protein: CASGGLQGTLRNTIYF
clone size: -; V gene: TRBV19; D gene: TRBD2; J gene: TRBJ2-1; CDR3 DNA: TGTGCCAGTAGTACCCCTAGCGGGAGACTAAATGAGCAGTTCTTC; CDR3 protein: CASSTPSGRLNEQFF
clone size: -; V gene: TRBV7-2; D gene: TRBD2; J gene: TRBJ2-3; CDR3 DNA: TGTGCCAGCAGCTTAGGAGAGGTGTGGCGGGGGGAAGTAGATACGCAGTATTTT; CDR3 protein: CASSLGEVWRGEVDTQYF
clone size: -; V gene: TRBV7-9; D gene: -; J gene: TRBJ1-5; CDR3 DNA: TGTGCCAGCAGCTTACGGGACAACAATCAGCCCCAGCATTTT; CDR3 protein: CASSLRDNNQPQHF
clone size: medium-sized; V gene: TRBV2; D gene: -; J gene: TRBJ1-5; CDR3 DNA: TGTGCCAGCAGACTACGGGACACTAGCAATCAGCCCCAGCATTTT; CDR3 protein: CASRLRDTSNQPQHF
clone size: -; V gene: TRBV5-1; D gene: TRBD2; J gene: TRBJ2-2; CDR3 DNA: TGCGCCAGCAGCTATCTAGCGGGAGAAGCCGGGGAGCTGTTTTTT; CDR3 protein: CASSYLAGEAGELFF
clone size: -; V gene: TRBV9; D gene: -; J gene: TRBJ1-2; CDR3 DNA: TGTGCCAGCAGCGTTTCCGGTCAGGGTTTTGGCTACACCTTC; CDR3 protein: CASSVSGQGFGYTF
clone size: -; V gene: TRBV15; D gene: -; J gene: TRBJ2-1; CDR3 DNA: TGTGCCACCAGCAGAGACAGGGACAATGAGCAGTTCTTC; CDR3 protein: CATSRDRDNEQFF
clone size: -; V gene: TRBV19; D gene: -; J gene: TRBJ1-5; CDR3 DNA: TGTGCCAGTAGTATAGACGGCAGGTGGACAAGCAATCAGCCCCAGCATTTT; CDR3 protein: CASSIDGRWTSNQPQHF
clone size: -; V gene: TRBV4-1; D gene: TRBD2; J gene: TRBJ2-3; CDR3 DNA: TGCGCCAGCAGCCAAGACCCCCTATACCTAGCGGCCTCCACAGATACGCAGTATTTT; CDR3 protein: CASSQDPLYLAASTDTQYF
clone size: -; V gene: TRBV4-1; D gene: -; J gene: TRBJ1-5; CDR3 DNA: TGCGCCAGCAGCCACCCATTAAAGGACAGTTTCAATCAGCCCCAGCATTTT; CDR3 protein: CASSHPLKDSFNQPQHF
clone size: -; V gene: TRBV5-1; D gene: -; J gene: TRBJ2-5; CDR3 DNA: TGCGCCAGCAGCTTTGTACAGCAGGAGACCCAGTACTTC; CDR3 protein: CASSFVQQETQYF
clone size: -; V gene: TRBV29-1; D gene: TRBD1; J gene: TRBJ2-3; CDR3 DNA: TGCAGCGTCCGAAAGACAGGGCCTAGCACAGATACGCAGTATTTT; CDR3 protein: CSVRKTGPSTDTQYF
clone size: -; V gene: TRBV5-1; D gene: TRBD1; J gene: TRBJ1-6; CDR3 DNA: TGCGCCAGCAGCCGAGGGGACAGGGCGAACTCACCCCTCCACTTT; CDR3 protein: CASSRGDRANSPLHF
clone size: medium-sized; V gene: TRBV7-2; D gene: -; J gene: TRBJ1-5; CDR3 DNA: TGTGCCAGCAGCTTAGCGCAGGGGCCCCAGCATTTT; CDR3 protein: CASSLAQGPQHF
clone size: -; V gene: TRBV11-2; D gene: -; J gene: TRBJ1-4; CDR3 DNA: TGTGCCAGCAGCTTAGGGGGGGGTAGAGAAAAACTGTTTTTT; CDR3 protein: CASSLGGGREKLFF
clone size: -; V gene: TRBV10-2; D gene: -; J gene: TRBJ2-7; CDR3 DNA: TGCGCCAGCAGTGATCCTACTCGAAGCTCCTACGAGCAGTACTTC; CDR3 protein: CASSDPTRSSYEQYF
clone size: -; V gene: TRBV18; D gene: -; J gene: TRBJ2-3; CDR3 DNA: TGTGCCAGCTCACCATCGACAGTCACGGCGGATACGCAGTATTTT; CDR3 protein: CASSPSTVTADTQYF
clone size: -; V gene: TRBV6-5; D gene: -; J gene: TRBJ1-3; CDR3 DNA: TGTGCCAGCAGTATCTGGGGCACTGGAAACACCATATATTTT; CDR3 protein: CASSIWGTGNTIYF
clone size: -; V gene: TRBV18; D gene: TRBD1; J gene: TRBJ1-1; CDR3 DNA: TGTGCCAGCTCAAACCAGGGGGCACCGAACACTGAAGCTTTCTTT; CDR3 protein: CASSNQGAPNTEAFF
clone size: -; V gene: TRBV23-1; D gene: -; J gene: TRBJ1-3; CDR3 DNA: TGCGCCTACCCCGACCAACAGGAGAGCTCTGGAAACACCATATATTTT; CDR3 protein: CAYPDQQESSGNTIYF
clone size: -; V gene: TRBV16; D gene: -; J gene: TRBJ1-3; CDR3 DNA: TGTGCCAGCAGCCAAATGGCGGGGCCTGGAAACACCATATATTTT; CDR3 protein: CASSQMAGPGNTIYF
clone size: -; V gene: TRBV5-5; D gene: TRBD1; J gene: TRBJ1-1; CDR3 DNA: TGTGCCAGCAGCTCGCAGGGGGCGAGCGCTTTCTTT; CDR3 protein: CASSSQGASAFF
clone size: -; V gene: TRBV7-2; D gene: TRBD1; J gene: TRBJ1-3; CDR3 DNA: TGTGCCAGCAGCTTAGGGGGGACAGGGCTCTTCACCATATATTTT; CDR3 protein: CASSLGGTGLFTIYF
clone size: once; V gene: TRBV30; D gene: TRBD2; J gene: TRBJ2-7; CDR3 DNA: TGTGCCTGGAGCGTAGCGGGGACCTACGAGCAGTACTTC; CDR3 protein: CAWSVAGTYEQYF
clone size: -; V gene: TRBV6-6; D gene: TRBD2; J gene: TRBJ2-1; CDR3 DNA: TGTGCCACCTCCAAGCGGACTAGCGGGGGCGGTGAGCAGTTCTTC; CDR3 protein: CATSKRTSGGGEQFF
clone size: -; V gene: TRBV9; D gene: TRBD1; J gene: TRBJ2-2; CDR3 DNA: TGTGCCAGCAGCGGAGGGGGCAAAACCGGGGAGCTGTTTTTT; CDR3 protein: CASSGGGKTGELFF
clone size: -; V gene: TRBV19; D gene: -; J gene: TRBJ1-2; CDR3 DNA: TGTGCCACCGGGGGGGCAGGGACCTATGGCTACACCTTC; CDR3 protein: CATGGAGTYGYTF
clone size: -; V gene: TRBV4-1; D gene: TRBD1; J gene: TRBJ2-2; CDR3 DNA: TGCGCCAGCAGCCAGGGACAGGGGGTTCACACCGGGGAGCTGTTTTTT; CDR3 protein: CASSQGQGVHTGELFF
clone size: -; V gene: TRBV19; D gene: TRBD1; J gene: TRBJ1-2; CDR3 DNA: TGTGCCAGTAGTGCACTTACAGGGGATGGCTATGGCTACACCTTC; CDR3 protein: CASSALTGDGYGYTF
clone size: -; V gene: TRBV7-7; D gene: -; J gene: TRBJ2-5; CDR3 DNA: TGTGCCAGCAGCCAGAACCGACTACCGGGGTACCAAGAGACCCAGTACTTC; CDR3 protein: CASSQNRLPGYQETQYF
clone size: -; V gene: TRBV28; D gene: -; J gene: TRBJ2-4; CDR3 DNA: TGTGCCAGCAGTTTGCCGGGACAAAGGGTCGATAGCATTCAGTACTTC; CDR3 protein: CASSLPGQRVDSIQYF
clone size: -; V gene: TRBV7-8; D gene: -; J gene: TRBJ1-5; CDR3 DNA: TGTGCCAGCAGCTTAGCAGGGGCCTATAGCAATCAGCCCCAGCATTTT; CDR3 protein: CASSLAGAYSNQPQHF
clone size: -; V gene: TRBV25-1; D gene: -; J gene: TRBJ2-5; CDR3 DNA: TGTGCCAGCAGTGAGGCAGGGGCCCGGGAGACCCAGTACTTC; CDR3 protein: CASSEAGARETQYF
clone size: -; V gene: TRBV7-9; D gene: -; J gene: TRBJ1-2; CDR3 DNA: TGTGCCAGCAGCTTACAGGAAGGCTACACCTTC; CDR3 protein: CASSLQEGYTF
clone size: few; V gene: TRBV27; D gene: -; J gene: TRBJ2-7; CDR3 DNA: TGTGCCAGCAGTTTAGGGGCGGGGCTTAGCTCCTACGAGCAGTACTTC; CDR3 protein: CASSLGAGLSSYEQYF
clone size: -; V gene: TRBV4-2; D gene: -; J gene: TRBJ2-1; CDR3 DNA: TGTGCCAGCAGCCAAGCGGGCTCTGGGGGGGCCAATGAGCAGTTCTTC; CDR3 protein: CASSQAGSGGANEQFF
clone size: -; V gene: TRBV6-6; D gene: -; J gene: TRBJ2-7; CDR3 DNA: TGTGCCAGCAGTGGGGTTCAGGGGTACGAGCAGTACTTC; CDR3 protein: CASSGVQGYEQYF
clone size: -; V gene: TRBV6-1; D gene: TRBD2; J gene: TRBJ2-5; CDR3 DNA: TGTGCCAGCAGTGATGGACTAGGTACGCAAGAGACCCAGTACTTC; CDR3 protein: CASSDGLGTQETQYF
clone size: -; V gene: TRBV27; D gene: TRBD2; J gene: TRBJ2-1; CDR3 DNA: TGTGCCAGCAGCTACCCCGGGACTAGCGCCGATGAGCAGTTCTTC; CDR3 protein: CASSYPGTSADEQFF
clone size: -; V gene: TRBV2; D gene: TRBD1; J gene: TRBJ1-5; CDR3 DNA: TGTGCCATTGGGACAGGGGCCCACGATCAGCCCCAGCATTTT; CDR3 protein: CAIGTGAHDQPQHF
clone size: few; V gene: TRBV7-8; D gene: -; J gene: TRBJ2-3; CDR3 DNA: TGTGCCAGCAGCCCCTTTAGCGGTACTAGCACAGATACGCAGTATTTT; CDR3 protein: CASSPFSGTSTDTQYF
clone size: -; V gene: TRBV19; D gene: TRBD2; J gene: TRBJ2-5; CDR3 DNA: TGTGCCAGTAGTATGGGGACTAGAATTCAAGAGACCCAGTACTTC; CDR3 protein: CASSMGTRIQETQYF
clone size: -; V gene: TRBV19; D gene: -; J gene: TRBJ2-7; CDR3 DNA: TGTGCCAGTAGTGGGGACTGGGGAGGCTCCTACGAGCAGTACTTC; CDR3 protein: CASSGDWGGSYEQYF